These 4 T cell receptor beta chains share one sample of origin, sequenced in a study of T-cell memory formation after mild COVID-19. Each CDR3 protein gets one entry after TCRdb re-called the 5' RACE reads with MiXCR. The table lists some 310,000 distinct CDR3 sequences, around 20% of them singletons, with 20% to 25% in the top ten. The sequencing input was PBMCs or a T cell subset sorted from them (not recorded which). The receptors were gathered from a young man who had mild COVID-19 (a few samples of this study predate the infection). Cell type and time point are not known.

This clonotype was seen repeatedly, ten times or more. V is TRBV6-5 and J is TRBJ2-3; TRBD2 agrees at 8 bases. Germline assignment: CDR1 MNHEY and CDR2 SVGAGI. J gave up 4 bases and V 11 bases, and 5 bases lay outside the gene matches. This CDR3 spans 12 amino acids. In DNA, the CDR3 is TGTGCCTGTCACGGGAGGGCAGATACGCAGTATTTT. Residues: CACHGRADTQYF.

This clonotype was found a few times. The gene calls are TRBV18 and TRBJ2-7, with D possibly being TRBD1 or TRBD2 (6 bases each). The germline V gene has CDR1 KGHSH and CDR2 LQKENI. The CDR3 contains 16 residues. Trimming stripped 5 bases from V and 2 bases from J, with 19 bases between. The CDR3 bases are TGTGCCAGCTCAAACCAGCGGAGGGGGGCCCCCTACGAGCAGTACTTC. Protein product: CASSNQRRGAPYEQYF.

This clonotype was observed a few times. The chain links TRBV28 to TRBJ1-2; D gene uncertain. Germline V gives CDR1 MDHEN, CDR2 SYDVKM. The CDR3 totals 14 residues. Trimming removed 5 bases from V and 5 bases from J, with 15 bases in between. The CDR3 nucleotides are TGTGCCAGCAGTCCACCGAGGGCCCTATATGGCTACACCTTC. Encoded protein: CASSPPRALYGYTF.

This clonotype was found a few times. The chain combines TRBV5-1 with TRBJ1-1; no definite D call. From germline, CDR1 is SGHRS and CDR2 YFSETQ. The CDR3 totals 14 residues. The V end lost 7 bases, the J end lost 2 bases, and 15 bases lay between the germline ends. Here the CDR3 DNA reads TGCGCCAGCGAACGGGGAGGCCGTAACACTGAAGCTTTCTTT. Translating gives CASERGGRNTEAFF.